A single sample is the source of the 7 T cell receptor beta chains below, sequenced in a study of cytomegalovirus exposure and HLA in healthy donors. Both 60 Vbeta primers and 13 Jbeta primers went into the PCR. Produced via immunoSEQ multiplex PCR; TCRdb's table is partial and in-frame only. The repertoire has 130,000 or so clones, 70% to 80% of them found once; the top ten carry about 1%. Sequencing used PBMCs. Receptors were obtained from a woman aged 55-69 years in good health and CMV-seronegative.

The chain is built from TRBV27 and TRBJ2-2, with TRBD2 matching 8 bases. The V segment lost 4 bases and the J segment 0 bases; nucleotides outside the gene matches: 16. There are 20 residues in the CDR3. Per germline, CDR1 MNHEY and CDR2 SMNVEV (reference sequence). The CDR3, as DNA: TGTGCCAGCAGTTATTATGATTGGTGGCGGGGGGCCCCGAACACCGGGGAGCTGTTTTTT. Protein sequence: CASSYYDWWRGAPNTGELFF.

The chain employs TRBV19 and TRBJ1-3, with a weak D call TRBD1 (5 bases). V lost 8 bases and J lost 0, with 17 bases in between. Germline-derived CDR1 and CDR2 are LNHDA and SQIVND (reference sequence). The CDR3 is 16 residues long. CDR3 sequence reads: CASEGPGWFSGNTIYF. Written as DNA, the CDR3 is TGTGCCAGTGAAGGGCCAGGGTGGTTCTCTGGAAACACCATATATTTT.

The chain uses TRBV10-1 and TRBJ1-1, with D perhaps TRBD1 (5 bases). Deletions cut 6 bases from V and 0 bases from J, with 8 bases between. The CDR3 has 13 amino acids. Looked up from germline, CDR1 is WNHNN and CDR2 is SYGVQD (reference sequence). CDR3 loop: CASRDSMNTEAFF. The CDR3 DNA reads as TGCGCCAGCAGAGACAGCATGAACACTGAAGCTTTCTTT.

This chain links TRBV6-1 with TRBJ1-4; no clear D. Trimming shortened V by 2 bases and J by 6 bases, and 10 bases separated the two germline ends. The germline V gene has CDR1 MNHNS and CDR2 SASEGT. This CDR3 has 14 amino acids. The CDR3 is CASSEPGRDEKLFF. The CDR3 DNA reads as TGTGCCAGCAGTGAACCGGGAAGGGATGAAAAACTGTTTTTT.

J is TRBJ1-1 and V is TRBV4-1; 10 nucleotides match TRBD1. J was trimmed by 11 bases and V by 0 bases; bases with no gene match: 18. The CDR3 spans 18 residues. CDR1 and CDR2 from the germline V gene are MGHRA and YSYEKL. The CDR3 sequence is CASSQDGRPGTGEVRAFF. The CDR3 DNA is TGCGCCAGCAGCCAAGACGGGCGGCCCGGGACAGGGGAAGTAAGGGCTTTCTTT.

The V gene is TRBV14, the J gene TRBJ2-7, with TRBD1 matching 7 bases. Losses at the gene ends were 6 bases for V and 3 bases for J; bases not matched to a gene: 8. This CDR3 is 14 amino acids long. Germline V gives CDR1 SGHDN, CDR2 FVKESK. The CDR3 region has the DNA TGTGCCAGCAGTCACAGGGGTGACCTCTACGAGCAGTACTTC. Translating gives CASSHRGDLYEQYF.

J is TRBJ2-1 and V is TRBV30; 7 bases match TRBD2. V shed 1 base and J 8 bases; nucleotides not matched to a gene: 11. The germline gives CDR1 GTSNPN, CDR2 SVGIG (reference sequence). The CDR3 is 15 amino acids. CDR3 sequence reads: CAWSEGEGLADEQFF. CDR3 sequence (DNA): TGTGCCTGGAGTGAAGGAGAGGGGCTAGCGGATGAGCAGTTCTTC. Filled out from reference TRBV30 and TRBJ2-1, the complete variable domain reads SQTIHQWPATLVQPVGSPLSLECTVEGTSNPNLYWYRQAAGRGLQLLFYSVGIGQISSEVPQNLSASRPQDRQFILSSKKLLLSDSGFYLCAWSEGEGLADEQFFGPGTRLTVL.